The source of this TCR beta chain is a study of blood T cell repertoires in COVID-19 (dated by TCRdb to the early 2020s). Notes on the research overall: Collaborator samples came from the United States, Italy and Spain and covered acute and convalescent phases of COVID-19. Sample metadata almost always included a de-identified subject ID, COVID-19 status, age in years and sex. The repertoires were released in a freely available public database intended as a resource for research on the immune response to SARS-CoV-2. The material from the prospective study consisted of cDNA or gDNA derived from T cells, B-cell-depleted T cells, or PBMCs. HLA class I and class II types, where available, came from metadata supplied by the sample provider rather than from assay-based typing. The samples were drawn from two sources: the first 160 participants of the ongoing ImmuneRACE study, and 1,254 subjects contributed by 6 global collaborators. Deeply sampled blood TCRbeta repertoires from subjects exposed to, actively infected with, or recovered from COVID-19 were included in the dataset.

Counted from cysteine to phenylalanine, this CDR3 has 13 amino acids. Of the read, only the CDR3 DNA is kept; its 39 bases are in frame from base 1. From a lookup of the germline V gene, CDR1 and CDR2 are SGHNT and YENEEA. Trimming leaves V shorter by 3 bases and J shorter by 8 bases, with the junction holding 6 bases beyond the gene matches. What the research found in general, with its limitations: How much clinical and demographic metadata was included differed by source and by participant, and the metadata was provided uncurated.

TCRbeta CDR3 regions were amplified from genomic DNA using the immunoSEQ Assay, a bias-controlled multiplex PCR. The original pipeline was this. Within the assay, amplification of reference gene primers was used to estimate how many nucleated cells each sample contained. Sequence reads were collapsed and filtered to measure the absolute abundance of every unique TCRbeta CDR3 rearrangement. For each sample, productive Simpson clonality was calculated as the square root of Simpson's diversity index across productive rearrangements. TCRdb obtained this table from immuneACCESS and retained in-frame rearrangements with V and J assigned. These tables miss some clones; where compared with another copy, unresolved V genes account for less than half of the shortfall, and the remainder is unexplained. That table is the source of V, J and clone size, and D and trimming were worked out from the DNA. In this sample the table shows 270,000 or so clones, 88% of which occur a single time. The ten top clones hold around 1.3% of the sample.

In the prospective study, participants were 18 to 89 years old, resided in fewer than 25 geographic areas of the United States, and were enrolled through a virtual design. In the prospective study, cohorts were assigned on the basis of participant-reported clinical history obtained from a screening survey and a study questionnaire. Each participant in the prospective study had whole blood, serum and a nasopharyngeal or oropharyngeal swab collected by mobile phlebotomists. Prospective study participants could optionally give additional blood draws and questionnaires over an approximately 2-month period. Before DNA extraction, prospective study blood samples were shipped either frozen or at room temperature. In the case of this clone: No antigen is known for it. No base qualities exist here, and no much larger clone lies one base off it.

The sequence was collected from a woman between 40 and 50 years old with acute COVID-19. What was sequenced was PBMCs or T cells enriched from blood (not recorded which). The V and J segments used are TRBV11-3 and TRBJ2-7; 8 of the junction bases match TRBD2. The DNA sequence reads TGTGCCAGCAGCTTTAGCGGGACTAGGAAGCAGTACTTC. Protein translation: CASSFSGTRKQYF.